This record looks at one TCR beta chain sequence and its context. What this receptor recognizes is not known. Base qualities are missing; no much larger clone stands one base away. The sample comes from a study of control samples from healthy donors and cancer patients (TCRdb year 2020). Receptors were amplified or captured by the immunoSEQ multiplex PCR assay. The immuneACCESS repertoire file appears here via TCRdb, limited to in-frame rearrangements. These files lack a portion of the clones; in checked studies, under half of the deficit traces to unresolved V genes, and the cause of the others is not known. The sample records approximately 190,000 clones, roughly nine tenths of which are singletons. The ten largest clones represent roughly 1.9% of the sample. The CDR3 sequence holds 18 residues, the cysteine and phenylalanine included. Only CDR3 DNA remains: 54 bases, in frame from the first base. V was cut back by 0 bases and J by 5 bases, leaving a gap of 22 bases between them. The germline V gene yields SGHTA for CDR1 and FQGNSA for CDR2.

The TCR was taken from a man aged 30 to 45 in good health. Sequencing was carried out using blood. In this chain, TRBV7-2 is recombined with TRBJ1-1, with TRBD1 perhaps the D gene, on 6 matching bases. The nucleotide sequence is TGTGCCAGCAGCTTAGCGGTTGGAGGGGCTCGGAGGGGGACTGAAGCTTTCTTT. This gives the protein CASSLAVGGARRGTEAFF.